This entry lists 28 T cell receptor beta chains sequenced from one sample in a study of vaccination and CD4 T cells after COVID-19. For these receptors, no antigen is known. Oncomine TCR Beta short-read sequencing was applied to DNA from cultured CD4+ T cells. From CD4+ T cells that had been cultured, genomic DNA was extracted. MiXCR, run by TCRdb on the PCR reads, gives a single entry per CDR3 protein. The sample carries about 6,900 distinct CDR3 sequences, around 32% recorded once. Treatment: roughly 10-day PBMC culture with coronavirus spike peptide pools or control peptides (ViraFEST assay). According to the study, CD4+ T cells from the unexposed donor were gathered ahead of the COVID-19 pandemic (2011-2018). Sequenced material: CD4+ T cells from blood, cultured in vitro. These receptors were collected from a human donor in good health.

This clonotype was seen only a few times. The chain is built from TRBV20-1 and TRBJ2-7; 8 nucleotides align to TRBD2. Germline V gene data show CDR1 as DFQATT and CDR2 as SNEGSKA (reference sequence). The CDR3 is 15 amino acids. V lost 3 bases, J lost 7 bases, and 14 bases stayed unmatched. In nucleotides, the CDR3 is TGCAGTGCTAGCCGGCTAGCGGGTGGTGTTGGGGAGCAGTACTTC. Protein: CSASRLAGGVGEQYF.

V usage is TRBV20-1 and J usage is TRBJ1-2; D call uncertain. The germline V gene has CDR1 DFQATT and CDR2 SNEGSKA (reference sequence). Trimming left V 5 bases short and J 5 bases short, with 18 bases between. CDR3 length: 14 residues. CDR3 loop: CSAPRQVMRYGYTF. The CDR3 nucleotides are TGCAGTGCTCCGCGACAAGTGATGAGGTATGGCTACACCTTC.

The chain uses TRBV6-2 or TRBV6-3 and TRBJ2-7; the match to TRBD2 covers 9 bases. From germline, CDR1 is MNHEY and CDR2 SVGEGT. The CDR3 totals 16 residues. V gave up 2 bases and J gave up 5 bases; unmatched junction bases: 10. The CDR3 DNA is TGTGCCAGCAGTTACCCAAGTAGCGGGAGACCAAACGAGCAGTACTTC. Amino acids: CASSYPSSGRPNEQYF.

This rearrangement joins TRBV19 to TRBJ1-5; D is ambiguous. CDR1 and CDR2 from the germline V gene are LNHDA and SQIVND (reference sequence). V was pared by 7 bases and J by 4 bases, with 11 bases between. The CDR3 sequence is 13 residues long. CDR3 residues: CASTVTRNQPQHF. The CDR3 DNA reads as TGTGCCAGTACCGTGACCCGGAATCAGCCCCAGCATTTT.

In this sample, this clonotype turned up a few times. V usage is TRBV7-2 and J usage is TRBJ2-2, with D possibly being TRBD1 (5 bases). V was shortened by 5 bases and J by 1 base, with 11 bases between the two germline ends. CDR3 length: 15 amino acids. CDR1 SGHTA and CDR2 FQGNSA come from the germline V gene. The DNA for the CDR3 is TGTGCCAGCAGCGCAAGGACACAGAACACCGGGGAGCTGTTTTTT. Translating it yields CASSARTQNTGELFF.

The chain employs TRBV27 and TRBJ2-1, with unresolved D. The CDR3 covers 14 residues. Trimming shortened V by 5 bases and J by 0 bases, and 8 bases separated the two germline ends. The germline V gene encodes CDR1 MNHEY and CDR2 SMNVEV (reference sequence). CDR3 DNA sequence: TGTGCCAGCAGTCCAGAACCCTCCTACAATGAGCAGTTCTTC. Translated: CASSPEPSYNEQFF.

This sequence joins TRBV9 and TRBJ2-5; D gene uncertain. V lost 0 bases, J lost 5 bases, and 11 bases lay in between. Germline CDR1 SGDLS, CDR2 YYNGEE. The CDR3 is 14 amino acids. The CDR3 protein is CASSVGPSGETQYF. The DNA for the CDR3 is TGTGCCAGCAGCGTAGGACCCTCCGGGGAGACCCAGTACTTC.

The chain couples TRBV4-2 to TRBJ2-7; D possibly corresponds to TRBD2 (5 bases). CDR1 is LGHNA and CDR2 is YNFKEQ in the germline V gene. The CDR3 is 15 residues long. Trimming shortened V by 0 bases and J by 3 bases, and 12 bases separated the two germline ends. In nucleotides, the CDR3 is TGTGCCAGCAGCCAAGATATAGGTCGGGGCTACGAGCAGTACTTC. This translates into CASSQDIGRGYEQYF.

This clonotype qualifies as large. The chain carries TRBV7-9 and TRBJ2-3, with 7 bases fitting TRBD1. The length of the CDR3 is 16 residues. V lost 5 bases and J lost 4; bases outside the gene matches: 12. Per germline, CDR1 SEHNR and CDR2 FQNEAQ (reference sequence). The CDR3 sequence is CASSDSQGSWPDTQYF. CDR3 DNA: TGTGCCAGCAGCGATTCACAGGGGTCGTGGCCAGATACGCAGTATTTT.

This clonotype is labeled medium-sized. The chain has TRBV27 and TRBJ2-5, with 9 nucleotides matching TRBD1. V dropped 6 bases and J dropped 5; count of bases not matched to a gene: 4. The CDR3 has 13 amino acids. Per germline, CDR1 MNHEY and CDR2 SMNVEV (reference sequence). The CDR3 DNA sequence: TGTGCCAGCAGCCACAGGGGGCAGGAGACCCAGTACTTC. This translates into CASSHRGQETQYF.

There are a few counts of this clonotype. CDR3: CASSYTLRDRGSDTQYF. CDR3 in DNA: TGTGCCAGCAGCTACACCCTAAGGGACAGGGGGTCAGATACGCAGTATTTT. The chain joins TRBV11-3 to TRBJ2-3; TRBD1 matches 11 bases. J lost 4 bases, V lost 4 bases, and 10 bases had no gene match. Germline V gene sequence: CDR1 SGHNT, CDR2 YENEEA. CDR3 size: 17 residues.

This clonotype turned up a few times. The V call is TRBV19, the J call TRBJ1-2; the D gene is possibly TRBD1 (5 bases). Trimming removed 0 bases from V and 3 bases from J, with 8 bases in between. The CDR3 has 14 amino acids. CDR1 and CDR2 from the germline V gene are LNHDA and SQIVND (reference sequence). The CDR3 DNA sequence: TGTGCCAGTAGTATAGAAGCGGGGGACTATGGCTACACCTTC. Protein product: CASSIEAGDYGYTF.

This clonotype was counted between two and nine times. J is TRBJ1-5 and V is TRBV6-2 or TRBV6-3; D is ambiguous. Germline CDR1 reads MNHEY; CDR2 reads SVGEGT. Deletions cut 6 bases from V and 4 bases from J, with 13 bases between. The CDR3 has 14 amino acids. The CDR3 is CASSRPVGNQPQHF. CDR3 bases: TGTGCCAGCAGCAGACCCGTTGGAAATCAGCCCCAGCATTTT.

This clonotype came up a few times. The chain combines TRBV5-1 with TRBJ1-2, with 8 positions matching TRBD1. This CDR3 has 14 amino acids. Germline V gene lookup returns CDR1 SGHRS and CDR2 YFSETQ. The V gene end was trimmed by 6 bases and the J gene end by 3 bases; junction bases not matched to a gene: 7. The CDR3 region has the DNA TGCGCCAGCACCCCAGACAGGGGCGACTATGGCTACACCTTC. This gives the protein CASTPDRGDYGYTF.

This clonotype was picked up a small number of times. CDR3 DNA sequence: TGTGCCATCAGTGACCGGCTTGTCCTTAAGAATTCACCCCTCCACTTT. It specifies CAISDRLVLKNSPLHF. The V gene is TRBV10-3, the J gene TRBJ1-6, with D uncertain. This CDR3 spans 16 amino acids. Trimming stripped 3 bases from V and 7 bases from J, with 16 bases between. Per the germline V gene, CDR1 is ENHRY and CDR2 is SYGVKD.

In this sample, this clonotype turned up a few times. CDR3 protein: CASSLLAGSETQYF. The CDR3 region has the DNA TGTGCCAGCAGCTTATTGGCAGGGTCAGAGACCCAGTACTTC. The chain joins TRBV7-6 to TRBJ2-5, with D possibly being TRBD1 (5 bases). CDR1 is SGHVS and CDR2 is FNYEAQ in the germline V gene. V lost 2 bases to trimming and J lost 4 bases, with 11 bases between them. This CDR3 has 14 amino acids.

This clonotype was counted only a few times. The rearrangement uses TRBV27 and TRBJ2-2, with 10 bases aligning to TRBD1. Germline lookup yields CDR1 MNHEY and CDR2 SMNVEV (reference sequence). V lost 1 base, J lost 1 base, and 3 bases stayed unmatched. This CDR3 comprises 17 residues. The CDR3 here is CASSLLGQGRNTGELFF. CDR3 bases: TGTGCCAGCAGTTTATTGGGACAGGGGAGGAACACCGGGGAGCTGTTTTTT.

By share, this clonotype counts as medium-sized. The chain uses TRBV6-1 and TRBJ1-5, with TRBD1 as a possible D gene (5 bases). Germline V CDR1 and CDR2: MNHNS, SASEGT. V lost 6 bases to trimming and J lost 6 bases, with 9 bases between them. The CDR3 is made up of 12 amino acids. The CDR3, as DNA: TGTGCCAGCAGAGGGGTGGGTCAGCCCCAGCATTTT. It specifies CASRGVGQPQHF.

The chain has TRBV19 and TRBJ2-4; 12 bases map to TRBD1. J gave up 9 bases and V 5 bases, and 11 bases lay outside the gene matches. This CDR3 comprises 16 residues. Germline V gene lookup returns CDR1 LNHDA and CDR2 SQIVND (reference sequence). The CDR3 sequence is CASSALRDRGLPIQYF. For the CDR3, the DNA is TGTGCCAGTAGTGCACTCCGGGACAGGGGGCTCCCCATTCAGTACTTC.

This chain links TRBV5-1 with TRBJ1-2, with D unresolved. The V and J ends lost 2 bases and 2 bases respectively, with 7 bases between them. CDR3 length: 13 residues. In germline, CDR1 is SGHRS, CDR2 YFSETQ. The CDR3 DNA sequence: TGCGCCAGCAGCTTAGACACAAACTATGGCTACACCTTC. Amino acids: CASSLDTNYGYTF.

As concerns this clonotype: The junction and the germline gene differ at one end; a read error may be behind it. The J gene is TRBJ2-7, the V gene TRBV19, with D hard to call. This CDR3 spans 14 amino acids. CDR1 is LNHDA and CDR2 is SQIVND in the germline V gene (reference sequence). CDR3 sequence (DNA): TGTGTCAGTAGTAAGGACCCGAGCTCCTACGAGCAGTACTTC. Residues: CVSSKDPSSYEQYF. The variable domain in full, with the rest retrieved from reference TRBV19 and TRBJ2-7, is DGGITQSPKYLFRKEGQNVTLSCEQNLNHDAMYWYRQDPGQGLRLIYYSQIVNDFQKGDIAEGYSVSREKKESFPLTVTSAQKNPTAFYLCVSSKDPSSYEQYFGPGTRLTVT.

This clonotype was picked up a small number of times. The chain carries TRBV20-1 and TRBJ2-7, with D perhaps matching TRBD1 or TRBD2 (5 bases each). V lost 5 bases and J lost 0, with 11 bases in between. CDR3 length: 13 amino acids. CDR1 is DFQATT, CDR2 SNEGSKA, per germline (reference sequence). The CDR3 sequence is CSAPGTVSYEQYF. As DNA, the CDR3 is TGCAGTGCTCCCGGGACGGTCTCCTACGAGCAGTACTTC.

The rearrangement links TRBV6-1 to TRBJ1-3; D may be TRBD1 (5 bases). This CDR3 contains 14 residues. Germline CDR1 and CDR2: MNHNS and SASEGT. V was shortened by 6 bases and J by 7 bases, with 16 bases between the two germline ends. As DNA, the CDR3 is TGTGCCAGCAGCAGGGACGGATCGTTGAACACCATATATTTT. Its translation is CASSRDGSLNTIYF.

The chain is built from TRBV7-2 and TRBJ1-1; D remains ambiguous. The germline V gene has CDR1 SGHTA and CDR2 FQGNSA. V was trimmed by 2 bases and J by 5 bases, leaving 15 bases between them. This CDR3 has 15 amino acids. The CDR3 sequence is CASSLLPPTGTEAFF. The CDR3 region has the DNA TGTGCCAGCAGCTTACTCCCCCCGACTGGGACTGAAGCTTTCTTT.

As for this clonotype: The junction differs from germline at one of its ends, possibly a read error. CDR3 sequence: CASSRIAGDHQETQYF. CDR3 DNA: TGTGCTAGTAGTCGGATAGCGGGAGACCACCAAGAGACCCAGTACTTC. The chain employs TRBV19 and TRBJ2-5; 9 nucleotides align to TRBD2. Germline CDR1 and CDR2: LNHDA and SQIVND (reference sequence). The length of the CDR3 is 16 residues. Full variable domain (outside the CDR3, taken from reference TRBV19 and TRBJ2-5): DGGITQSPKYLFRKEGQNVTLSCEQNLNHDAMYWYRQDPGQGLRLIYYSQIVNDFQKGDIAEGYSVSREKKESFPLTVTSAQKNPTAFYLCASSRIAGDHQETQYFGPGTRLLVL.

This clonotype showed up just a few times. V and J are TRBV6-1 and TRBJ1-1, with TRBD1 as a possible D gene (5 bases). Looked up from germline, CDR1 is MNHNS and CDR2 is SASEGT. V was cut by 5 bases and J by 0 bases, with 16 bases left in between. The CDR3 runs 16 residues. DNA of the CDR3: TGTGCCAGCAGTCATCGGACGGGGGTAATGAACACTGAAGCTTTCTTT. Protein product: CASSHRTGVMNTEAFF.

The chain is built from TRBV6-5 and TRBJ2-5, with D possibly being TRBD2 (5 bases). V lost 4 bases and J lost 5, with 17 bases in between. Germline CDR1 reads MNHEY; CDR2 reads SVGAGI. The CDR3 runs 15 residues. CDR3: CASSSTPLGWETQYF. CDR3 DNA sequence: TGTGCCAGCAGTTCCACCCCACTAGGTTGGGAGACCCAGTACTTC.

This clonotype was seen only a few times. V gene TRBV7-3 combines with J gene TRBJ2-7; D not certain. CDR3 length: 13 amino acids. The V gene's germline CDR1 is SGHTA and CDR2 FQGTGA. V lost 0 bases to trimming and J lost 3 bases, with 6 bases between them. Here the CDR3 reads CASSLTGGYEQYF. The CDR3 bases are TGTGCCAGCAGCTTAACTGGCGGCTACGAGCAGTACTTC. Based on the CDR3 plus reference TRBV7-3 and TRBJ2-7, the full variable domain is GAGVSQTPSNKVTEKGKYVELRCDPISGHTALYWYRQSLGQGPEFLIYFQGTGAADDSGLPNDRFFAVRPEGSVSTLKIQRTERGDSAVYLCASSLTGGYEQYFGPGTRLTVT.